This TCR beta chain came from a study of cytomegalovirus exposure and HLA in healthy donors. Details on this clone: Its antigen is still unknown.

General study points: Immune exposure information available was restricted to CMV serostatus. Highly shared sequence variants in one cluster were likely a sequencing artifact. Presence/absence analysis assumed near-uniform sequencing depth across donors.

The trim removed 5 bases at V and 0 bases at J, leaving 13 bases unmatched. The germline CDR1 and CDR2 sequences are SGHAT and FQNNGV. This CDR3 is built from 18 residues. PCR involved 60 Vbeta and 13 Jbeta primers. Only in-frame clones appear in the TCRdb table, and some are missing; sequencing was by immunoSEQ multiplex PCR. Altogether about 190,000 clones are present, around 90% being singletons, with the ten largest covering around 1%. The clonotype originates from a boy younger than 10 in good health and CMV-seronegative. The chain has TRBV11-2 and TRBJ1-1; 9 bases map to TRBD1. The source material was PBMCs. The CDR3 sequence is CASSPPGGQGFMNTEAFF. Here the CDR3 DNA reads TGTGCCAGCAGCCCCCCGGGGGGACAGGGATTCATGAACACTGAAGCTTTCTTT.